The clone carrying this T cell receptor (beta chain) showed up just a few times. The target antigen is unknown. Molecular barcoding with unique molecular identifiers was used for the TCRbeta library. TCRdb re-analysed the PCR reads in MiXCR, keeping a single row per CDR3 protein. The table lists about 460,000 distinct CDR3 sequences, roughly 10% of them singletons. The data derive from a study of T-cell reconstitution after alpha-beta-depleted transplantation in children. Trimming took off 2 bases at V and 3 bases at J, with 17 bases between the two ends. The CDR3 is 16 amino acids. Germline assignment: CDR1 SGHKS and CDR2 YYEKEE (reference sequence). Points from the study as a whole: After one year, T-cell counts and TCRbeta diversity mostly came from new T cells. Some patients owed their high day-60 TCRbeta diversity to surviving recipient T cells and thymic progenitors. Several hundred graft clones that had expanded were reportedly the source of alpha-beta T cells about two months after transplant.

The rearrangement uses TRBV5-5 and TRBJ1-1, with D tentatively TRBD1 (5 bases). Sequencing was performed on PBMCs, mostly from graft donor cells, taken 180 days after TCRalphabeta/CD19-depleted stem cell transplant. The clonotype comes from a female patient aged 2-15 years who had a stem cell transplant for aplastic anemia, so the T cells may come from the graft donor. The CDR3 DNA sequence: TGTGCCAGCAGCTTAGCCATCGGGAGGGGTGACACTGAAGCTTTCTTT. Residues: CASSLAIGRGDTEAFF.